The clone carrying this TCR beta chain has just a few counts. The data stem from a study of blood T cells in healthy people across ages. For the second PCR, which ran for roughly 6 to 12 cycles, a sample-barcoded 5' primer and a J-beta primer mix were used. Individual samples furnished no less than 2.5 million CDR3-containing paired-end reads apiece. TCRdb re-called the 5' RACE reads with MiXCR, one entry per CDR3 protein. This sample has fewer than 800,000 distinct CDR3 sequences, with more than 40% found just once. Germline V gives CDR1 DFQATT, CDR2 SNEGSKA (reference sequence). The V end lost 4 bases, the J end lost 2 bases, and 15 bases lay between the germline ends. CDR3 size: 14 residues.

This TCR came from a woman aged 55-75 years in good health. The sample was blood. V and J are TRBV20-1 and TRBJ2-7; D not resolved. CDR3 sequence (DNA): TGCAGTGCTAAGATGGGCGGCCCAACCTACGAGCAGTACTTC. Translation: CSAKMGGPTYEQYF.